This T cell receptor beta chain originates from a study of blood T cells in healthy people across ages. Findings and limits, study-wide: As age increased, TCR beta diversity per million T cells fell in a roughly linear fashion.

The CDR3 spans 17 residues. Germline V gives CDR1 SEHNR, CDR2 FQNEAQ (reference sequence). The authors ran a second PCR of about 6 to 11 cycles using a sample-barcoded 5' primer and a J-beta primer mix. TCRdb re-called the 5' RACE reads through MiXCR, storing one row per CDR3 protein. Of fewer than 1,000,000 distinct CDR3 sequences in the sample, more than 40% were seen once. About this clonotype: The antigen is unknown.

Per sample, a minimum of 6 million PBMCs were isolated. The receptor's source is a man aged 55 to 69 in good health. The sample was blood. This chain joins TRBV7-9 and TRBJ2-5, with TRBD1 matching over 8 bases. The J call may be in error: the DNA end matches TRBJ2-7 better. The CDR3 nucleotides are TGTGCCAGCAGCCTAGGGAAAGTACAGGGGGTCTCCTACGAGCAGTACTTC. It translates to CASSLGKVQGVSYEQYF.